This T cell receptor beta chain stems from a study of regulatory T cells in long-lasting Graves disease. Documented time point: persistent/refractory GD, antithyroid drugs over 5 years with positive TRAb. Researchers made the TCR library from RNA that was extracted from PBMCs. Note on this clonotype: The target antigen is unknown. A much bigger clone sits one base away, suggesting this may be a read error. As the CDR3 is not closed by the conserved phenylalanine or tryptophan, this likely results from a read error.

Libraries of TCR beta came from iRepertoire HTBI primers plus Arm-PCR of CDR3 regions. Using its own MiXCR run on the multiplex PCR reads, TCRdb lists one record per CDR3 protein. The repertoire holds about 460,000 distinct CDR3 sequences, with 22% as singletons. Study-level points and caveats: Accuracy may have been reduced by the small sample size.

Per the germline V gene, CDR1 is SGHTA and CDR2 is FQGNSA. The CDR3 consists of 13 residues. Trimming took off 5 bases at V and 1 base at J, with 8 bases between the two ends. The V gene is TRBV7-2, the J gene TRBJ1-2, with D unresolved. Sample: peripheral blood mononuclear cells (PBMCs), taken when the disease was refractory, from a patient treated with antithyroid drugs. This receptor was identified in a female donor with Graves disease. As DNA, the CDR3 is TGTGCCAGCAGCAAAGACAATAACTATGGCTACACCTAC. Protein: CASSKDNNYGYTY.